The 22 T cell receptor beta chains below were found in one sample sequenced in a study of T cells in Graves' hyperthyroidism and ophthalmopathy. Amplified TCR beta CDR3 regions came from RNA transcripts. Primed by the HTBI set, a first-round RT-PCR was run on the TCR CDR3. In TCRdb, the multiplex PCR reads were re-called with MiXCR into one record per CDR3 protein. The data contain around 340,000 distinct CDR3 sequences, over 15% of them singletons. Sequencing input: blood. These TCRs come from a woman in her thirties or forties with Graves' ophthalmopathy.

J is TRBJ2-5 and V is TRBV7-2; no clear D. Trimming shortened V by 5 bases and J by 1 base, and 11 bases separated the two germline ends. Germline V CDR1 and CDR2: SGHTA, FQGNSA. This CDR3 spans 14 amino acids. CDR3 nucleotide sequence: TGTGCCAGCAGCCGCGACAAGGTCCAAGAGACCCAGTACTTC. The encoded protein is CASSRDKVQETQYF.

Many counts were recorded for this clonotype. V and J are TRBV5-1 and TRBJ2-5; possible D gene TRBD2, 5 bases. CDR1 SGHRS and CDR2 YFSETQ come from the germline V gene. The CDR3 runs to 16 residues. V was cut by 2 bases and J by 0 bases, with 14 bases left in between. CDR3 in amino acids: CASSFRLSAYQETQYF. The CDR3 region has the DNA TGCGCCAGCAGCTTTCGTCTTAGCGCCTACCAAGAGACCCAGTACTTC.

At least ten counts were recorded for this clonotype. V and J are TRBV28 and TRBJ1-5; tentatively, D is TRBD1 (5 bases). The germline V and J ends were trimmed by 3 bases and 7 bases, with 10 bases remaining between them. The CDR3 has 13 amino acids. Germline CDR1 MDHEN, CDR2 SYDVKM. The CDR3 region is CASSFPGDQPQHF. The CDR3 DNA reads as TGTGCCAGCAGTTTCCCGGGGGACCAGCCCCAGCATTTT. Full variable domain (outside the CDR3, taken from reference TRBV28 and TRBJ1-5): DVKVTQSSRYLVKRTGEKVFLECVQDMDHENMFWYRQDPGLGLRLIYFSYDVKMKEKGDIPEGYSVSREKKERFSLILESASTNQTSMYLCASSFPGDQPQHFGDGTRLSIL.

This clonotype came up many times. The rearrangement uses TRBV12-3 or TRBV12-4 and TRBJ1-2, with D hard to call. CDR3 length: 12 amino acids. The ends were cut back, 7 bases at V and 7 bases at J, with 13 bases in the middle. CDR3 DNA sequence: TGTGCCAGCACCCTCCCTGGCGTTGGCTACACCTTC. This sequence encodes CASTLPGVGYTF.

This clonotype came up many times. The V gene is TRBV29-1, the J gene TRBJ1-1, with a tentative D call TRBD1 (5 bases). CDR1 and CDR2 from the germline V gene are SQVTM and ANQGSEA. The CDR3 runs to 10 residues. V lost 6 bases and J lost 6, with 8 bases in between. CDR3 region: CSVRDAEAFF. DNA for the CDR3: TGCAGCGTCCGGGACGCTGAAGCTTTCTTT.

This clonotype appeared a single time. The rearrangement uses TRBV6-1 and TRBJ2-7; 7 positions agree with TRBD2. CDR1 and CDR2 from the germline V gene are MNHNS and SASEGT. The V segment lost 6 bases and the J segment 2 bases; nucleotides outside the gene matches: 13. The length of the CDR3 is 16 residues. CDR3 residues: CASSRWGGSVTYEQYF. Here the CDR3 DNA reads TGTGCCAGCAGCAGGTGGGGGGGGTCGGTAACCTACGAGCAGTACTTC.

This clonotype was seen many times. CDR3 protein: CASSFGTQLQETQYF. In nucleotides, the CDR3 is TGCGCCAGCAGCTTCGGGACTCAGCTACAAGAGACCCAGTACTTC. The chain is built from TRBV5-1 and TRBJ2-5, with D possibly TRBD2 on 6 matching bases. This CDR3 is 15 amino acids long. Looked up from germline, CDR1 is SGHRS and CDR2 is YFSETQ. V gave up 2 bases and J gave up 2 bases, with 13 bases separating them.

In its sample, this clonotype was seen many times. The chain uses TRBV27 and TRBJ2-7, with D perhaps TRBD2 (5 bases). Trimming took 5 bases from V and 2 from J, leaving 10 bases between them. The CDR3 loop spans 13 amino acids. Germline values: CDR1 MNHEY, CDR2 SMNVEV (reference sequence). This chain's CDR3 is CASSPTRTYEQYF. DNA of the CDR3: TGTGCCAGCAGTCCAACTAGGACCTACGAGCAGTACTTC.

The chain links TRBV3-1 to TRBJ2-5; D may be TRBD2 (6 bases). Germline CDR1 reads LGHDT; CDR2 reads YNNKEL (reference sequence). The germline V and J ends were trimmed by 5 bases and 3 bases, with 10 bases remaining between them. The length of the CDR3 is 13 residues. In nucleotides, the CDR3 is TGTGCCAGCAGCTATAGCGGAAAAGAGACCCAGTACTTC. Amino acid sequence: CASSYSGKETQYF.

The gene calls are TRBV14 and TRBJ2-2; the D gene could be TRBD1 or TRBD2 (5 bases each). V lost 2 bases and J 7 bases, leaving 17 bases between the germline ends. The CDR3 consists of 16 residues. In germline, CDR1 is SGHDN, CDR2 FVKESK. The CDR3, as DNA: TGTGCCAGCAGCCAATTCGAGTCACCTGGGGGCGGGGAGCTGTTTTTT. Protein product: CASSQFESPGGGELFF.

The chain couples TRBV11-2 to TRBJ2-2; D unresolved. Germline CDR1 and CDR2: SGHAT and FQNNGV. V was cut by 4 bases and J by 0 bases, with 12 bases left in between. This CDR3 has 16 amino acids. The CDR3 sequence: CASSSVGQSNTGELFF. The CDR3 DNA sequence: TGTGCCAGCAGCTCCGTTGGGCAATCGAACACCGGGGAGCTGTTTTTT. Full variable domain (missing parts from reference TRBV11-2 and TRBJ2-2): EAGVAQSPRYKIIEKRQSVAFWCNPISGHATLYWYQQILGQGPKLLIQFQNNGVVDDSQLPKDRFSAERLKGVDSTLKIQPAKLEDSAVYLCASSSVGQSNTGELFFGEGSRLTVL.

The chain carries TRBV28 and TRBJ2-5; a possible D gene is TRBD1 (5 bases). Trimming stripped 6 bases from V and 4 bases from J, with 18 bases between. This CDR3 is built from 15 residues. Germline CDR1 is MDHEN and CDR2 is SYDVKM. CDR3 protein: CASSIRRLGAETQYF. CDR3 DNA sequence: TGTGCCAGCAGCATCCGGCGTCTTGGGGCAGAGACCCAGTACTTC.

The chain is built from TRBV27 and TRBJ2-7, with 14 bases lining up with TRBD2. The length of the CDR3 is 16 residues. CDR1 is MNHEY and CDR2 is SMNVEV in the germline V gene (reference sequence). Germline trimming cut 6 bases from V and 5 bases from J; bases unmatched to any gene: 9. CDR3 sequence reads: CASSRRLAGGPHEQYF. The CDR3 region has the DNA TGTGCCAGCAGCCGCCGACTAGCGGGAGGGCCCCACGAGCAGTACTTC.

This clonotype occurred many times. The gene calls are TRBV28 and TRBJ1-2; no definite D call. The germline CDR1 and CDR2 sequences are MDHEN and SYDVKM. This CDR3 contains 14 residues. Trimming removed 6 bases from V and 0 bases from J, with 11 bases in between. CDR3 DNA sequence: TGTGCCAGCAGCCTACAGCTTACTAACTATGGCTACACCTTC. Its translation: CASSLQLTNYGYTF.

There are many counts of this clonotype. The V call is TRBV20-1, the J call TRBJ1-1; D remains ambiguous. From germline, CDR1 is DFQATT and CDR2 SNEGSKA (reference sequence). V was trimmed by 1 base and J by 7 bases, leaving 16 bases between them. The CDR3 totals 14 residues. The CDR3 loop reads CSARAGRPTVEAFF. CDR3 nucleotides: TGCAGTGCTAGAGCCGGTCGTCCAACTGTTGAAGCTTTCTTT.

This clonotype was found a few times. This chain links TRBV27 with TRBJ2-5; TRBD2 matches 14 bases. CDR1 is MNHEY, CDR2 SMNVEV, per germline (reference sequence). J gave up 5 bases and V 3 bases, and 5 bases lay outside the gene matches. CDR3 size: 16 residues. CDR3 residues: CASSLGLAGVAETQYF. Written as DNA, the CDR3 is TGTGCCAGCAGTTTGGGACTAGCGGGGGTGGCGGAGACCCAGTACTTC.

By frequency in the sample, this clonotype is medium-sized. V usage is TRBV28 and J usage is TRBJ2-7; 11 nucleotides match TRBD2. Germline V gives CDR1 MDHEN, CDR2 SYDVKM. V lost 2 bases, J lost 6 bases, and 0 bases stayed unmatched. The CDR3 sequence is 13 residues long. This CDR3 is CASSLGTSGEQYF. The CDR3 bases are TGTGCCAGCAGTTTAGGGACTAGCGGCGAGCAGTACTTC.

In this sample, this clonotype turned up many times. This sequence joins TRBV28 and TRBJ1-2; maybe TRBD1 (6 bases). V shed 6 bases and J shed 8 bases, with 13 bases lying between them. The CDR3 spans 12 residues. CDR1 is MDHEN and CDR2 is SYDVKM in the germline V gene. The CDR3 DNA reads TGTGCCAGCAGCCCGGGGGCGAGGGGCTACACCTTC. This encodes CASSPGARGYTF.

This chain links TRBV7-8 with TRBJ2-1; 10 bases fit TRBD2. The J segment lost 6 bases and the V segment lost 3 bases, leaving 2 bases of the junction unmatched. Germline values: CDR1 SGHVS, CDR2 FQNEAQ. The CDR3 extends over 14 amino acids. The CDR3 is CASSFQREGNEQFF. The CDR3, as DNA: TGTGCCAGCAGCTTCCAGCGGGAGGGCAATGAGCAGTTCTTC.

This clonotype came up many times. The chain carries TRBV6-1 and TRBJ2-5, with TRBD1 matching 8 bases. J gave up 6 bases and V 11 bases, and 5 bases lay outside the gene matches. Looked up from germline, CDR1 is MNHNS and CDR2 is SASEGT. The CDR3 extends over 11 amino acids. The CDR3 protein is CASGQGQTQYF. As DNA, the CDR3 is TGTGCCTCCGGACAGGGCCAGACCCAGTACTTC.

This clonotype was counted ten times or more. The chain is built from TRBV7-8 and TRBJ2-7, with 10 bases fitting TRBD2. Germline V lookup: CDR1 SGHVS, CDR2 FQNEAQ. The CDR3 sequence is 14 residues long. Trimming at V came to 5 bases and at J to 4 bases, leaving 5 bases not matched to a gene. The CDR3 nucleotides read TGTGCCAGCAGCACTAGCGGGACTACTTACGAGCAGTACTTC. Amino acids: CASSTSGTTYEQYF. Using reference TRBV7-8 and TRBJ2-7 for the parts outside the CDR3, the full variable domain is GAGVSQSPRYKVAKRGQDVALRCDPISGHVSLFWYQQALGQGPEFLTYFQNEAQLDKSGLPSDRFFAERPEGSVSTLKIQRTQQEDSAVYLCASSTSGTTYEQYFGPGTRLTVT.

This clonotype was picked up many times. V is TRBV28 and J is TRBJ2-7; 7 bases are a match to TRBD1. V shed 5 bases and J 2 bases; nucleotides not matched to a gene: 6. Germline V CDR1 and CDR2: MDHEN, SYDVKM. The CDR3 is made up of 14 amino acids. This CDR3 reads CASSRYRGTYEQYF. The CDR3 nucleotides read TGTGCCAGCAGTAGATACAGGGGTACCTACGAGCAGTACTTC.